This T cell receptor beta chain was identified during a study of beta chain features in type 1 diabetes. CDR3 length equals 14 residues. CDR1 is ENHRY and CDR2 is SYGVKD in the germline V gene. V was cut by 7 bases and J by 1 base, with 13 bases left in between. The entirety of the isolated RNA underwent reverse transcription, so expressed TCRB transcripts were sequenced. Clones were read by immunoSEQ multiplex PCR, and TCRdb kept only the in-frame ones, dropping some. The sample lists hundreds of thousands of clones; 10% to 15% were seen once. The clonotype originates from a young man in good health. The rearrangement uses TRBV10-3 and TRBJ1-1; D is uncertain. The sequencing input was naive CD4+ T cells from blood. CDR3 sequence: CAITMAQQNTEAFF. The CDR3 DNA reads TGTGCCATCACCATGGCACAACAGAACACTGAAGCTTTCTTT.